This T cell receptor beta chain was sequenced in a study of tumor-infiltrating lymphocytes in primary liver carcinoma. On the study more broadly: Recorded tumor stage was T1-T3 N0M0, with diameters of roughly 4 to 10 cm.

Study-wide findings and caveats: The difference in top-250-clone fraction between tumors and blood was significant, favoring tumors (p = 0.039).

Germline DNA was extracted too, while blood RNA derived from unsorted whole blood. Turning to this clonotype: Its cognate antigen is unknown.

TCR beta cDNA was reverse-transcribed from about 0.45 ug of total RNA. The reaction used a constant-region primer and ProtoScript II reverse transcriptase. Nested multiplex PCR, run for three rounds with slightly modified ARM-PCR, yielded TCR beta libraries. One entry per CDR3 protein, called by TCRdb with MiXCR from the multiplex PCR reads. The sample consists of 250,000 to 400,000 distinct CDR3 sequences, 65% of them appearing once. The sequencing sample was made of peripheral blood. The sequence was collected from a man aged 35-49 years with primary liver carcinoma and hepatitis B virus infection.

The CDR3 here is CASSPRDRSLGQYF. In DNA, the CDR3 is TGTGCCAGCTCACCACGGGACAGATCCTTGGGGCAGTACTTC. The chain employs TRBV18 and TRBJ2-7; 7 positions agree with TRBD1. V trimming: 1 base; J trimming: 9 bases; junction bases outside the gene matches: 9. From germline, CDR1 is KGHSH and CDR2 LQKENI. The CDR3 contains 14 residues.